Each of the 22 T cell receptor beta chains below was sequenced from the same sample in a study of T-cell reconstitution after alpha-beta-depleted transplantation in children. Construction of the TCRbeta library involved unique molecular identifiers. TCRdb passed the PCR reads through MiXCR, listing each CDR3 protein once. The data hold 250,000 to 350,000 distinct CDR3 sequences, with around 25% observed a single time. The material was PBMCs, mostly from graft donor cells, obtained 180 days after TCRalphabeta/CD19-depleted stem cell transplant. These receptors originate from a male patient aged 5 to 17 who had a stem cell transplant for acute lymphoblastic leukemia, so the T cells may come from the graft donor.

The genes are TRBV7-9 and TRBJ2-4; perhaps TRBD2 as D (5 bases). The V and J ends lost 0 bases and 7 bases respectively, with 16 bases between them. In germline, CDR1 is SEHNR, CDR2 FQNEAQ (reference sequence). CDR3 length equals 16 residues. The CDR3 here is CASSLARGWRGNIQYF. The CDR3 coding sequence is TGTGCCAGCAGCTTAGCGCGAGGGTGGAGAGGGAACATTCAGTACTTC.

CDR3 coding DNA: TGTGCCAGCCGCCCCACAAGGAACTATGGCTACACCTTC. This codes for CASRPTRNYGYTF. The chain links TRBV2 to TRBJ1-2, with unresolved D. From germline, CDR1 is SNHLY and CDR2 FYNNEI. Trimming took off 8 bases at V and 2 bases at J, with 12 bases between the two ends. The CDR3 is made up of 13 amino acids.

This chain joins TRBV11-2 and TRBJ2-1, with 13 bases that match TRBD2. Per the germline V gene, CDR1 is SGHAT and CDR2 is FQNNGV. The CDR3 consists of 21 residues. V was pared by 2 bases and J by 3 bases, with 16 bases of the junction left unmatched. The DNA for the CDR3 is TGTGCCAGCAGCTTATTATCGACCGGACTAGCGGGAGCAGCTCGCTACAATGAGCAGTTCTTC. Protein product: CASSLLSTGLAGAARYNEQFF.

The V and J genes are TRBV12-3 or TRBV12-4 and TRBJ2-1, with D perhaps matching TRBD1 (6 bases). Trimming cost V 3 bases and J 8 bases, with 17 bases left between them. This CDR3 is 15 amino acids long. Here the CDR3 reads CASSFPTGPDHEQFF. Here the CDR3 DNA reads TGTGCCAGCAGTTTCCCCACAGGGCCCGACCATGAGCAGTTCTTC.

The chain is built from TRBV21-1 and TRBJ2-7; TRBD1, as called in the table, went unchecked against the DNA. TRBV21-1 is described as a pseudogene. This CDR3 has 13 amino acids. CDR3 sequence: CASSTGREDEQYF. The DNA for the CDR3 is TGTGCCAGCAGCACGGGCAGGGAAGACGAGCAGTACTTC.

The chain joins TRBV20-1 to TRBJ2-5, with D perhaps given as TRBD1 or TRBD2 (5 bases each). The V end lost 1 base, the J end lost 5 bases, and 23 bases lay between the germline ends. Germline CDR1 and CDR2: DFQATT and SNEGSKA (reference sequence). CDR3 length: 17 amino acids. DNA of the CDR3: TGCAGTGCTAGAGGCTTCGGAAGGGACGAAAAAAGCGAGACCCAGTACTTC. This codes for CSARGFGRDEKSETQYF.

This chain's CDR3 is CASSLEPHSPLHF. The CDR3 DNA sequence: TGTGCCAGCAGTTTAGAGCCGCATTCACCCCTCCACTTT. The chain is built from TRBV12-3 or TRBV12-4 and TRBJ1-6; no reliable D call. This CDR3 spans 13 amino acids. The V end was cut by 1 base, the J end by 8 bases, with 6 bases between.

The chain employs TRBV20-1 and TRBJ1-2; D is uncertain. Germline lookup yields CDR1 DFQATT and CDR2 SNEGSKA (reference sequence). This CDR3 spans 16 amino acids. Trimming took off 0 bases at V and 0 bases at J, with 14 bases between the two ends. CDR3 region: CSARDYSTAANYGYTF. The CDR3 DNA reads TGCAGTGCTAGAGATTATTCGACGGCAGCTAACTATGGCTACACCTTC.

This clonotype has only a few counts. V is TRBV7-2 and J is TRBJ2-5, with D unclear. CDR1 and CDR2 (germline): SGHTA, FQGNSA. The V end lost 0 bases, the J end lost 0 bases, and 17 bases lay between the germline ends. The CDR3 extends over 18 amino acids. The CDR3 DNA is TGTGCCAGCAGCTTAGCTGTTCGGAGACACCCGTACCAAGAGACCCAGTACTTC. Its protein product is CASSLAVRRHPYQETQYF. Complete variable domain (other parts from reference TRBV7-2 and TRBJ2-5): GAGVSQSPSNKVTEKGKDVELRCDPISGHTALYWYRQSLGQGLEFLIYFQGNSAPDKSGLPSDRFSAERTGGSVSTLTIQRTQQEDSAVYLCASSLAVRRHPYQETQYFGPGTRLLVL.

This clonotype was seen just once. The V gene is TRBV18, the J gene TRBJ1-1, with D unclear. Germline V gene sequence: CDR1 KGHSH, CDR2 LQKENI. This CDR3 contains 13 residues. The ends were cut back, 3 bases at V and 4 bases at J, with 9 bases in the middle. The CDR3 is CASSPIRGTEAFF. CDR3 bases: TGTGCCAGCTCACCGATACGGGGCACTGAAGCTTTCTTT. The entire variable domain, with the rest obtained from reference TRBV18 and TRBJ1-1, is as follows: NAGVMQNPRHLVRRRGQEARLRCSPMKGHSHVYWYRQLPEEGLKFMVYLQKENIIDESGMPKERFSAEFPKEGPSILRIQQVVRGDSAAYFCASSPIRGTEAFFGQGTRLTVV.

This clonotype was seen repeatedly, ten times or more. The chain couples TRBV12-3 or TRBV12-4 to TRBJ2-3; possibly TRBD2 for D (6 bases). V shed 3 bases and J shed 5 bases, with 15 bases lying between them. This CDR3 spans 15 amino acids. DNA for the CDR3: TGTGCCAGCAGTTTTCGGCCGGGAGCGGGAGATACGCAGTATTTT. Translation gives CASSFRPGAGDTQYF.

The chain couples TRBV7-3 to TRBJ2-1, with a possible D match to TRBD1 (6 bases). Germline lookup yields CDR1 SGHTA and CDR2 FQGTGA. V lost 5 bases and J lost 3, with 17 bases in between. This CDR3 has 16 residues. CDR3 nucleotide sequence: TGTGCCAGCAGCCCCGATGTCAGGGGCTTCTACAATGAGCAGTTCTTC. Translating gives CASSPDVRGFYNEQFF.

This chain uses TRBV28 with TRBJ1-5; no clear D gene. The CDR3 extends over 12 amino acids. V lost 2 bases to trimming and J lost 7 bases, with 6 bases between them. The V gene's germline CDR1 is MDHEN and CDR2 SYDVKM. Written as DNA, the CDR3 is TGTGCCAGCAGTTTAAAGAGACAGCCCCAGCATTTT. Protein: CASSLKRQPQHF.

The rearrangement joins TRBV21-1 to TRBJ2-5. TRBV21-1 is labeled a pseudogene. The CDR3 extends over 19 amino acids. CDR3 sequence: CASSNLRQSTFARIETQYF. DNA of the CDR3: TGTGCCAGCAGCAACTTGAGGCAATCCACCTTCGCACGGATAGAGACCCAGTACTTC.

V and J are TRBV6-2 or TRBV6-3 and TRBJ2-2; D unclear. The germline V gene has CDR1 MNHEY and CDR2 SVGEGT. The V and J ends lost 5 bases and 0 bases respectively, with 7 bases between them. This CDR3 comprises 14 residues. The chain's CDR3 is CASSGASNTGELFF. CDR3 nucleotides: TGTGCCAGCAGTGGCGCCTCGAACACCGGGGAGCTGTTTTTT.

This clonotype was found a few times. V and J are TRBV9 and TRBJ2-7, with 14 bases lining up with TRBD2. Germline V gives CDR1 SGDLS, CDR2 YYNGEE. This CDR3 is built from 19 residues. J lost 6 bases, V lost 4 bases, and 18 bases had no gene match. The CDR3 coding sequence is TGTGCCAGCAGCCACAGCCCGGGACGGGGACTAGCGGGAGCCTCCGAGCAGTACTTC. Amino acid sequence: CASSHSPGRGLAGASEQYF.

In the case of this clonotype: One junction end disagrees with the germline gene, perhaps due to a read error. The CDR3 DNA reads TGCGCCAGCAGCCAAGTCGCGCGGGAGTTGCACTTC. Amino acids: CASSQVARELHF. The chain carries TRBV4-1 and TRBJ2-7, with 7 bases that match TRBD2. CDR3 length equals 12 residues. Germline V gene lookup returns CDR1 MGHRA and CDR2 YSYEKL.

This clonotype was seen only a few times. The genes are TRBV20-1 and TRBJ1-5; weak D call: TRBD1 (6 bases). V was pared by 0 bases and J by 0 bases, with 9 bases between. CDR3 length equals 15 residues. CDR1 is DFQATT and CDR2 is SNEGSKA in the germline V gene (reference sequence). CDR3 DNA: TGCAGTGCTAGAGATCAGGGGTATAGCAATCAGCCCCAGCATTTT. This sequence encodes CSARDQGYSNQPQHF.

Ten or more counts support this clonotype. The rearrangement links TRBV6-4 to TRBJ2-1, with 10 bases identical to TRBD2. The CDR3 spans 14 residues. Germline loops: CDR1 MRHNA, CDR2 SNTAGT. The junction had 1 base not matched to a gene; V was cut back by 3 bases and J by 5 bases. The CDR3 DNA sequence: TGTGCCAGCAGTGAGGGACTAGCGAACAATGAGCAGTTCTTC. Its translation is CASSEGLANNEQFF.

The rearrangement links TRBV12-3 or TRBV12-4 to TRBJ2-1, with D possibly being TRBD2 (6 bases). The CDR3 has 14 amino acids. With 3 bases removed from V and 9 bases from J, the gap between germline ends came to 15 bases. Written as DNA, the CDR3 is TGTGCCAGCAGTTTCTTGCTAAGGACTACTGAGCAGTTCTTC. Its protein product is CASSFLLRTTEQFF.

This clonotype has a handful of counts. The chain employs TRBV11-3 and TRBJ1-3; possibly TRBD1 for D (6 bases). CDR3 length: 15 residues. V lost 0 bases to trimming and J lost 4 bases, with 10 bases between them. Germline CDR1 SGHNT, CDR2 YENEEA. The CDR3 region has the DNA TGTGCCAGCAGCTTAGAAGGGACACCCGGAAACACCATATATTTT. Encoded protein: CASSLEGTPGNTIYF.

The sample holds a few counts of this clonotype. V gene TRBV29-1 combines with J gene TRBJ2-4, with TRBD1 matching 9 bases. The germline CDR1 and CDR2 sequences are SQVTM and ANQGSEA. The CDR3 contains 21 residues. Trimming at V came to 5 bases and at J to 3 bases, leaving 26 bases not matched to a gene. The DNA of the CDR3 is TGCAGCGTTCTTGATGAGTTCTTGGGACAGGGCCGACCCGGTGGCAAAAACATTCAGTACTTC. Amino acids: CSVLDEFLGQGRPGGKNIQYF.